This record concerns one TCR beta chain sequence. Its specificity is not known. The germline CDR1 and CDR2 sequences are SEHNR and FQNEAQ (reference sequence). The length of the CDR3 is 12 residues. Between the trimmed V and J ends, which lost 8 bases and 3 bases, there was a span of 10 bases. The data stem from a study of early T cells in non-severe SARS-CoV-2 infection. Regarding the study as a whole: Sequences matched to VDJdb favored anti-spike CD8 responses, while private and CD4 specificities were missed.

The library protocol tagged individual cDNA molecules with unique molecular identifiers. TCRdb re-analysed the 5' RACE reads in MiXCR, keeping a single row per CDR3 protein. Of around 76,000 distinct CDR3 sequences listed, roughly 15% are singletons. The chain carries TRBV7-9 and TRBJ1-2; D gene ambiguous. This clonotype was sampled from an adult who was a healthcare worker with PCR-confirmed SARS-CoV-2 infection or an uninfected control (not recorded which). Sequenced material: whole blood, taken at baseline. In nucleotides, the CDR3 is TGTGCCAGCCCGTCACCCTACTATGGCTACACCTTC. This gives the protein CASPSPYYGYTF.